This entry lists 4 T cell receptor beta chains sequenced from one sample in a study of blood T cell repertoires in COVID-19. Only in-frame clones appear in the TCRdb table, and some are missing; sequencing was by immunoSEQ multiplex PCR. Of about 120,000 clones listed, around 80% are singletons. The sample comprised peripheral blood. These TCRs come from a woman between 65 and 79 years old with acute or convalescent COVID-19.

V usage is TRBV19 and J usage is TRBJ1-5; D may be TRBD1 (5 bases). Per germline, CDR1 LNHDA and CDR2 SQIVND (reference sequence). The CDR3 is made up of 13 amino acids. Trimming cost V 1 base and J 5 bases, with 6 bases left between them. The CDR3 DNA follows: TGTGCCAGTAGTATAGTAGGGGATCAGCCCCAGCATTTT. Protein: CASSIVGDQPQHF.

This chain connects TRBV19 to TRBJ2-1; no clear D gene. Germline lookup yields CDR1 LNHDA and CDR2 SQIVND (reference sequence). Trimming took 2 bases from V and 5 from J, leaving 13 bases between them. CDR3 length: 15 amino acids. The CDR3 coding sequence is TGTGCCAGTAGTATACGACACCTCGACAACAATGAGCAGTTCTTC. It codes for CASSIRHLDNNEQFF.

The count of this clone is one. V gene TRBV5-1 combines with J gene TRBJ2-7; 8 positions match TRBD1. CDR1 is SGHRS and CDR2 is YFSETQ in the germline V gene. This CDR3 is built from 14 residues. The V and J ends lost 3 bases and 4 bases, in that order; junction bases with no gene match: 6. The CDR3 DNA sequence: TGCGCCAGCAGCTCGGGACAGGAAGGGTACGAGCAGTACTTC. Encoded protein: CASSSGQEGYEQYF.

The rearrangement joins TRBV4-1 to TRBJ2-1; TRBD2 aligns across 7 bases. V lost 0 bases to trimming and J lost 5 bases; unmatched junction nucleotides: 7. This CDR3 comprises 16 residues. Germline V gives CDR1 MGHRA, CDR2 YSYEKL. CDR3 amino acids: CASSQDQTGGNNEQFF. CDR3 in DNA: TGCGCCAGCAGCCAAGATCAGACGGGGGGAAACAATGAGCAGTTCTTC.